These T cell receptor beta chains were read from a single sample in a study. Each CDR3 protein gets one entry after TCRdb re-called the 5' RACE reads with MiXCR. The sample contains 35,000 to 50,000 distinct CDR3 sequences, roughly 31% of which appear only once. Sequenced material: tumor-infiltrating memory CD4+ T cells sorted from the breast tumor. The receptor set was obtained from a female donor with breast cancer. Both conserved end residues are part of each CDR3. D genes are given only for firm matches. Some rows have no size entry. The others give once, few or many, or a class for an expanded clone.

CDR3aa,CDR3nt,v_gene,j_gene,d_gene,abundance
CATSDFTGMSYNEQFF,TGTGCCACCAGTGATTTTACAGGGATGTCCTACAATGAGCAGTTCTTC,TRBV24-1,TRBJ2-1,-,-
CASSQDQRGQPQHF,TGCGCCAGCAGCCAAGATCAGCGGGGCCAGCCCCAGCATTTT,TRBV4-1,TRBJ1-5,-,few
CASSWTSGSTDTQYF,TGTGCCAGCAGCTGGACTAGCGGTAGCACAGATACGCAGTATTTT,TRBV5-4,TRBJ2-3,TRBD2,few
CASSPRTGGSEQYF,TGTGCCAGCAGCCCCAGGACAGGGGGAAGCGAGCAGTACTTC,TRBV7-8,TRBJ2-7,TRBD1,many
CASSFSGSETQYF,TGTGCCAGCAGCTTTAGCGGGAGTGAGACCCAGTACTTC,TRBV7-8,TRBJ2-5,TRBD2,-
CSASSRQVINYGYTF,TGCAGTGCTAGCTCGCGACAGGTCATTAACTATGGCTACACCTTC,TRBV20-1,TRBJ1-2,-,many
CASRLGEVDTQYF,TGTGCCAGCCGATTGGGAGAGGTAGATACGCAGTATTTT,TRBV7-9,TRBJ2-3,-,few
CASSHGLTSGSYEQYF,TGTGCCAGCAGCCATGGGCTGACTAGCGGCTCCTACGAGCAGTACTTC,TRBV4-2,TRBJ2-7,TRBD2,few
CASSLGAVNYEQYF,TGCGCCAGCAGCTTGGGCGCGGTGAATTACGAGCAGTACTTC,TRBV5-1,TRBJ2-7,-,-
CASTPEPGASPLHF,TGTGCCTCCACCCCCGAGCCGGGGGCCTCACCCCTCCACTTT,TRBV6-1,TRBJ1-6,-,few
CASSQAQGPNEKLFF,TGTGCCAGCAGCCAAGCTCAGGGACCTAATGAAAAACTGTTTTTT,TRBV4-2,TRBJ1-4,-,-
CATSREFPGGEYEQYF,TGTGCCACCAGCAGAGAATTCCCCGGGGGTGAGTACGAGCAGTACTTC,TRBV15,TRBJ2-7,-,-
CASSQDSGYEQYF,TGTGCCAGCAGCCAAGATAGCGGTTACGAGCAGTACTTC,TRBV4-2,TRBJ2-7,-,-
CASSSGTGEDYGYTF,TGCGCCAGCAGCTCCGGGACAGGGGAGGACTATGGCTACACCTTC,TRBV5-1,TRBJ1-2,TRBD1,many
CASSEAGSSYNEQFF,TGTGCCAGCAGTGAAGCAGGGAGCTCCTACAATGAGCAGTTCTTC,TRBV6-1,TRBJ2-1,-,-
CSARETGRAQYF,TGCAGTGCCCGAGAGACAGGGAGGGCGCAGTACTTC,TRBV20-1,TRBJ2-7,-,-
CASSFGGAVDEQFF,TGTGCCAGCAGCTTCGGCGGGGCGGTGGATGAGCAGTTCTTC,TRBV7-3,TRBJ2-1,-,-
CASIQGMDNSPLHF,TGTGCCAGCATTCAGGGGATGGATAATTCACCCCTCCACTTT,TRBV6-6,TRBJ1-6,-,many
CSAPDLGNEQFF,TGCAGTGCGCCGGACCTTGGGAATGAGCAGTTCTTC,TRBV20-1,TRBJ2-1,-,many
CASSLTTPGLAEIYEQYF,TGCGCCAGCAGCTTGACAACTCCCGGACTAGCGGAGATTTACGAGCAGTACTTC,TRBV5-1,TRBJ2-7,TRBD2,few
CASSFMGAGDTQYF,TGTGCCAGCAGTTTTATGGGAGCAGGAGATACGCAGTATTTT,TRBV6-6,TRBJ2-3,-,few
CASSQDPALYQETQYF,TGCGCCAGCAGCCAAGATCCGGCGCTATACCAAGAGACCCAGTACTTC,TRBV4-1,TRBJ2-5,-,-
CASSLMASRGAKNVQYF,TGCGCCAGCAGCTTGATGGCCAGTCGGGGTGCCAAAAACGTTCAGTACTTC,TRBV5-1,TRBJ2-4,-,-
CSALNLAYRSDTQYF,TGCAGTGCTCTAAACCTCGCATACAGGTCAGATACGCAGTATTTT,TRBV20-1,TRBJ2-3,-,few
CTSSLDDQNYEQYF,TGCACCAGCAGCTTGGATGACCAGAACTACGAGCAGTACTTC,TRBV5-1,TRBJ2-7,-,-
CASSLTQGNTGELFF,TGTGCCAGCAGTTTAACGCAGGGAAACACCGGGGAGCTGTTTTTT,TRBV12-3/TRBV12-4,TRBJ2-2,-,few
CSASILVHEQYF,TGCAGTGCTAGTATCCTAGTCCACGAGCAGTACTTC,TRBV20-1,TRBJ2-7,-,few
CASSLATNYEQYF,TGCGCCAGCAGCTTGGCCACGAACTACGAGCAGTACTTC,TRBV5-1,TRBJ2-7,-,few
CASSFLAGGPETQYF,TGTGCCAGCAGTTTCCTAGCGGGGGGGCCAGAGACCCAGTACTTC,TRBV6-6,TRBJ2-5,TRBD2,-
CATSREYVGVGETQYF,TGTGCCACCAGCAGAGAATACGTTGGGGTCGGAGAGACCCAGTACTTC,TRBV15,TRBJ2-5,-,-
CASSQATGLGYNEQFF,TGTGCCAGCAGCCAAGCAACGGGATTGGGGTACAATGAGCAGTTCTTC,TRBV4-2,TRBJ2-1,-,-
CASTPPTDTQYF,TGTGCCAGCACCCCCCCCACAGATACGCAGTATTTC,TRBV27,TRBJ2-3,-,-
CASSQAGGNSPLHF,TGCGCCAGCAGCCAAGCCGGGGGTAATTCACCCCTCCACTTT,TRBV3-1,TRBJ1-6,-,-
CASNIRGGPYEQYF,TGTGCCAGCAACATCAGGGGGGGCCCCTACGAGCAGTACTTC,TRBV28,TRBJ2-7,-,-
CASSLTADNSNQPQHF,TGTGCCAGCAGCTTGACGGCCGATAATAGCAATCAGCCCCAGCATTTT,TRBV5-6,TRBJ1-5,-,-
CAIGSSGSVYEQYF,TGTGCCATCGGATCTAGCGGGAGTGTATACGAGCAGTACTTC,TRBV10-3,TRBJ2-7,TRBD2,few
CASSPDRAAYNEQFF,TGTGCCAGCAGCCCCGATCGAGCGGCCTACAATGAGCAGTTCTTC,TRBV7-9,TRBJ2-1,-,once
CSARDRRITGNQPQHF,TGCAGTGCTAGAGATCGGCGAATAACGGGCAATCAGCCCCAGCATTTT,TRBV20-1,TRBJ1-5,-,-
CASSLPPNTDTQYF,TGTGCCAGCAGTTTACCCCCCAACACAGATACGCAGTATTTT,TRBV12-3/TRBV12-4,TRBJ2-3,-,-
CASSSGTSETQYF,TGCGCCAGCAGCTCCGGGACATCAGAGACCCAGTACTTC,TRBV5-1,TRBJ2-5,-,few
CASSLERRESFSYQETQYF,TGTGCCAGCAGCTTAGAACGTCGGGAGAGCTTTTCGTACCAAGAGACCCAGTACTTC,TRBV7-6,TRBJ2-5,-,-
CASSSRVGGAVYEQYF,TGTGCCAGCAGCTCCCGGGTCGGGGGCGCCGTCTACGAGCAGTACTTC,TRBV5-5,TRBJ2-7,-,-
CASSYWVGAANSYNEQFF,TGTGCCAGCAGTTACTGGGTGGGGGCAGCGAACTCCTACAATGAGCAGTTCTTC,TRBV6-2/TRBV6-3,TRBJ2-1,-,few
CASSQDRGHADTQYF,TGCGCCAGCAGCCAAGACAGGGGGCATGCAGATACGCAGTATTTT,TRBV4-3,TRBJ2-3,TRBD1,-
CASSYSIRIRGVNTEAFF,TGTGCCAGCAGTTACTCGATACGGATCCGTGGGGTGAACACTGAAGCTTTCTTT,TRBV6-5,TRBJ1-1,-,-
CANSPSGGSGEQFF,TGTGCCAACAGCCCCAGTGGGGGGTCGGGTGAGCAGTTCTTC,TRBV9,TRBJ2-1,-,-
CASSFSTSGRISRSYEQYF,TGCGCCAGCAGCTTCTCGACTAGCGGGAGGATATCCCGGTCCTACGAGCAGTACTTC,TRBV5-1,TRBJ2-7,TRBD2,many
CASSLAGIETQYF,TGTGCCAGCAGCCTCGCCGGAATTGAGACCCAGTACTTC,TRBV7-2,TRBJ2-5,-,-
CASSLGVRSSYEQYF,TGCGCCAGCAGCTTGGGGGTCCGTAGCTCCTACGAGCAGTACTTC,TRBV5-1,TRBJ2-7,-,-
CASSFDRDEQYF,TGCGCCAGCAGCTTTGACAGGGACGAGCAGTACTTC,TRBV5-1,TRBJ2-7,TRBD1,few